This TCR beta chain emerged from a study of cytotoxic CD8 clonotypes in ibrutinib-treated CLL. Study-level findings and limits: Clonality increased at ibrutinib response and stayed stable in sustained remission. At progression, however, it fell back toward baseline.

Germline-derived CDR1 and CDR2 are MNHNS and SASEGT. Trimming cost V 6 bases and J 2 bases; bases outside gene matches: 5. The CDR3 has 14 amino acids. Points on this clone: No antigen is known for it.

Profiling relied on immunoSEQ multiplex PCR, and the TCRdb table lists in-frame clones only, not all of them. This sample yields around 140,000 clones, of which around 80% are seen a single time; 7.5% to 9% belongs to the top ten. Source: PBMCs, taken after 36 months of ibrutinib treatment. This sequence originates from a human donor with chronic lymphocytic leukemia. The chain uses TRBV6-1 and TRBJ2-7, with 9 bases lining up with TRBD2. CDR3 region: CASRGLAGTYEQYF. As DNA, the CDR3 is TGTGCCAGCAGAGGCCTAGCGGGGACCTACGAGCAGTACTTC.